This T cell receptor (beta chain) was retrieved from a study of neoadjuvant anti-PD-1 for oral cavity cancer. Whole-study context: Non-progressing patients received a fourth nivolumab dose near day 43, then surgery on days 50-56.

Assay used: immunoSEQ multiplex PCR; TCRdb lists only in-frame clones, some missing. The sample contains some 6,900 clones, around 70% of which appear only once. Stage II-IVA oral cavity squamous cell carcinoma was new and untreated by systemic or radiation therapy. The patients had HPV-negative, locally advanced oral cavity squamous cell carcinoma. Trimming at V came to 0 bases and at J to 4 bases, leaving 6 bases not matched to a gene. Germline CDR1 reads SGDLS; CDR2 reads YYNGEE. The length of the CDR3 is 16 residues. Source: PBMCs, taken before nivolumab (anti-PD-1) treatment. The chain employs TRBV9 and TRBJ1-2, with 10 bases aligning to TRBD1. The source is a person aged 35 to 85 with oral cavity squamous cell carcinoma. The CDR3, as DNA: TGTGCCAGCAGCGTAGGGGGACAGGGGATTTTCTATGGCTACACCTTC. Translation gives CASSVGGQGIFYGYTF.